The 20 T cell receptor beta chains reported below all come from one sample, sequenced in a study of T-cell reconstitution after alpha-beta-depleted transplantation in children. Unique molecular identifiers were incorporated into the prepared TCRbeta library. One entry per CDR3 protein results from TCRdb running MiXCR on the PCR reads. This sample has a few hundred thousand distinct CDR3 sequences; roughly 10% occur once, and the top ten carry 28%. The starting material was PBMCs, obtained before TCRalphabeta/CD19-depleted stem cell transplant. Source of these receptors: a child younger than two with acute myeloid leukemia, due to receive a stem cell transplant.

This clonotype was counted at least ten times. The chain combines TRBV20-1 with TRBJ2-5, with D possibly matching TRBD2 (6 bases). V was trimmed by 1 base and J by 5 bases, leaving 17 bases between them. Germline V gives CDR1 DFQATT, CDR2 SNEGSKA (reference sequence). The CDR3 consists of 15 residues. CDR3 residues: CSARGVRESGETQYF. CDR3 nucleotide sequence: TGCAGTGCTAGAGGGGTCCGGGAGAGTGGCGAGACCCAGTACTTC.

This clonotype has more than one count but fewer than ten. The CDR3 nucleotides read TGTGCCAGCAGTCGAGGACTAGACACAGATACGCAGTATTTT. This encodes CASSRGLDTDTQYF. The chain has TRBV6-2 or TRBV6-3 and TRBJ2-3, with 7 bases lining up with TRBD2. The CDR3 sequence is 14 residues long. The V gene end was trimmed by 5 bases and the J gene end by 2 bases; junction bases not matched to a gene: 4. Germline V gene lookup returns CDR1 MNHEY and CDR2 SVGEGT.

This sequence joins TRBV5-1 and TRBJ1-4; D is undetermined. CDR1 and CDR2 (germline): SGHRS, YFSETQ. V was clipped by 5 bases and J by 0 bases, with 11 bases between them. This CDR3 comprises 15 residues. The chain's CDR3 is CASSFDISTNEKLFF. The CDR3 nucleotides read TGCGCCAGCAGTTTTGACATATCAACTAATGAAAAACTGTTTTTT. Looking up the rest from reference TRBV5-1 and TRBJ1-4 gives the full variable domain: KAGVTQTPRYLIKTRGQQVTLSCSPISGHRSVSWYQQTPGQGLQFLFEYFSETQRNKGNFPGRFSGRQFSNSRSEMNVSTLELGDSALYLCASSFDISTNEKLFFGSGTQLSVL.

This clonotype was seen at least ten times. The chain couples TRBV14 to TRBJ2-2; no clear D. This CDR3 is built from 15 residues. Trimming removed 1 base at V and 5 bases at J, with 11 bases between. Germline lookup yields CDR1 SGHDN and CDR2 FVKESK. CDR3 loop: CASSQVAWATGELFF. The CDR3 coding sequence is TGTGCCAGCAGCCAAGTCGCGTGGGCAACCGGGGAGCTGTTTTTT.

This clonotype was recorded at least ten times. The chain uses TRBV9 and TRBJ2-7; 10 bases agree with TRBD2. Germline loops: CDR1 SGDLS, CDR2 YYNGEE. The V gene end was trimmed by 1 base and the J gene end by 3 bases; junction bases not matched to a gene: 1. CDR3 length: 14 amino acids. CDR3 sequence (DNA): TGTGCCAGCAGCGTAACTAGCGGGAACTACGAGCAGTACTTC. Protein sequence: CASSVTSGNYEQYF.

This clonotype was observed a handful of times. This sequence joins TRBV28 and TRBJ2-4; possibly TRBD1 for D (6 bases). This CDR3 has 14 amino acids. Germline V CDR1 and CDR2: MDHEN, SYDVKM. Deletions cut 6 bases from V and 7 bases from J, with 16 bases between. The CDR3 nucleotides read TGTGCCAGCAGGCTAACAGGGAGCTTGAACATTCAGTACTTC. This sequence encodes CASRLTGSLNIQYF.

The chain links TRBV5-1 to TRBJ1-1; D unclear. Germline V gives CDR1 SGHRS, CDR2 YFSETQ. The CDR3 is 15 residues long. With 3 bases removed from V and 4 bases from J, the gap between germline ends came to 16 bases. CDR3: CASSSIGPMSTEAFF. As DNA, the CDR3 is TGCGCCAGCAGCTCTATCGGACCTATGAGCACTGAAGCTTTCTTT.

This clonotype was observed at least ten times. The chain carries TRBV20-1 and TRBJ2-7; 9 bases match TRBD1. Germline V lookup: CDR1 DFQATT, CDR2 SNEGSKA (reference sequence). The CDR3 loop spans 17 amino acids. The junction had 17 bases not matched to a gene; V was cut back by 3 bases and J by 5 bases. The CDR3 loop is CSARVTGTGLVAHEQYF. CDR3 bases: TGCAGTGCTAGGGTAACCGGGACAGGGCTAGTCGCCCACGAGCAGTACTTC.

This clonotype has ten or more counts. The genes are TRBV5-1 and TRBJ2-2, with D unclear. Germline loops: CDR1 SGHRS, CDR2 YFSETQ. This CDR3 is built from 16 residues. V lost 4 bases to trimming and J lost 3 bases, with 16 bases between them. The CDR3 sequence is CASSPPGKQHTGELFF. CDR3 coding DNA: TGCGCCAGCAGCCCTCCAGGAAAACAACACACCGGGGAGCTGTTTTTT.

This clonotype was observed at least ten times. This chain joins TRBV5-1 and TRBJ1-6; D call uncertain. The CDR3 spans 14 residues. Trimming cost V 4 bases and J 7 bases, with 12 bases left between them. Looked up from germline, CDR1 is SGHRS and CDR2 is YFSETQ. The CDR3 reads CASSADGRNSPLHF. The DNA for the CDR3 is TGCGCCAGCAGCGCAGACGGACGGAATTCACCCCTCCACTTT.

This clonotype was picked up many times. The rearrangement joins TRBV10-3 to TRBJ1-6; the D is unclear. Trimming removed 3 bases from V and 0 bases from J, with 12 bases in between. The CDR3 extends over 17 amino acids. Germline V CDR1 and CDR2: ENHRY, SYGVKD. The CDR3 sequence is CAISDTERSSYNSPLHF. The CDR3 DNA reads TGTGCCATCAGTGATACTGAGAGGAGCTCCTATAATTCACCCCTCCACTTT.

This clonotype was recorded at least ten times. The chain recombines TRBV5-5 with TRBJ2-4; TRBD1 might be the D (6 bases). Germline CDR1 SGHKS, CDR2 YYEKEE (reference sequence). V shed 4 bases and J shed 0 bases, with 14 bases lying between them. The CDR3 runs 16 residues. CDR3 in DNA: TGTGCCAGCAGCCCGACAGGAACACTAGCCAAAAACATTCAGTACTTC. It translates to CASSPTGTLAKNIQYF.

This clonotype was recorded at least ten times. The chain has TRBV7-8 and TRBJ2-3; D call uncertain. Trimming cost V 0 bases and J 9 bases, with 4 bases left between them. The CDR3 is 11 residues long. In germline, CDR1 is SGHVS, CDR2 FQNEAQ. This chain's CDR3 is CASSLALTQYF. For the CDR3, the DNA is TGTGCCAGCAGCTTAGCGCTGACGCAGTATTTT.

This clonotype was counted ten times or more. The chain carries TRBV5-1 and TRBJ1-2; TRBD1 is a possible D gene (5 bases). Trimming shortened V by 7 bases and J by 7 bases, and 11 bases separated the two germline ends. The CDR3 spans 11 residues. CDR1 SGHRS and CDR2 YFSETQ come from the germline V gene. This CDR3 is CASGAEGGYTF. The CDR3 region has the DNA TGCGCCAGCGGGGCGGAAGGTGGCTACACCTTC.

This clonotype came up many times. The chain couples TRBV24-1 to TRBJ2-1, with a tentative D call TRBD1 (5 bases). Germline CDR1 reads KGHDR; CDR2 reads SFDVKD. The CDR3 extends over 14 amino acids. Deletions cut 3 bases from V and 3 bases from J, with 8 bases between. In nucleotides, the CDR3 is TGTGCCACCAGTGATCCCAGGGACTACAATGAGCAGTTCTTC. Its protein is CATSDPRDYNEQFF.

The chain has TRBV3-1 and TRBJ1-2, with D unresolved. Germline V gene data show CDR1 as LGHDT and CDR2 as YNNKEL (reference sequence). V shed 0 bases and J shed 4 bases, with 9 bases lying between them. The CDR3 spans 14 residues. CDR3 in amino acids: CASSQDLGSYGYTF. Written as DNA, the CDR3 is TGTGCCAGCAGCCAAGATCTGGGAAGCTATGGCTACACCTTC.

This clonotype was recorded many times. V and J are TRBV20-1 and TRBJ2-5, with a weak D call TRBD1 (6 bases). Trimming removed 5 bases at V and 2 bases at J, with 15 bases between. This CDR3 comprises 14 residues. Germline V gene data show CDR1 as DFQATT and CDR2 as SNEGSKA (reference sequence). The CDR3: CSAPSPGTQETQYF. The DNA of the CDR3 is TGCAGTGCTCCTTCGCCCGGGACACAAGAGACCCAGTACTTC.

This clonotype was found many times. The chain is built from TRBV12-3 or TRBV12-4 and TRBJ2-5, with D tentatively TRBD1 (6 bases). Trimming cost V 2 bases and J 1 base, with 11 bases left between them. The CDR3 consists of 15 residues. The CDR3 sequence: CASSLRGSVQETQYF. The DNA of the CDR3 is TGTGCCAGCAGTTTAAGGGGGTCCGTCCAAGAGACCCAGTACTTC.

This clonotype was picked up many times. The chain joins TRBV28 to TRBJ2-1, with D perhaps given as TRBD1 or TRBD2 (6 bases each). The CDR3 contains 16 residues. The germline V and J ends were trimmed by 4 bases and 5 bases, with 18 bases remaining between them. Germline V gene lookup returns CDR1 MDHEN and CDR2 SYDVKM. The CDR3 sequence: CASSWLGGQGDNEQFF. CDR3 bases: TGTGCCAGCAGTTGGTTGGGGGGACAAGGTGACAATGAGCAGTTCTTC.

This clonotype was observed many times. The gene calls are TRBV11-2 and TRBJ2-3, with 8 positions matching TRBD2. This CDR3 comprises 18 residues. Germline V gene data show CDR1 as SGHAT and CDR2 as FQNNGV. V trimming: 1 base; J trimming: 0 bases; junction bases outside the gene matches: 9. DNA of the CDR3: TGTGCCAGCAGCTTAGTAGGTCTAGCGGGCGCTAGCACAGATACGCAGTATTTT. This sequence encodes CASSLVGLAGASTDTQYF.